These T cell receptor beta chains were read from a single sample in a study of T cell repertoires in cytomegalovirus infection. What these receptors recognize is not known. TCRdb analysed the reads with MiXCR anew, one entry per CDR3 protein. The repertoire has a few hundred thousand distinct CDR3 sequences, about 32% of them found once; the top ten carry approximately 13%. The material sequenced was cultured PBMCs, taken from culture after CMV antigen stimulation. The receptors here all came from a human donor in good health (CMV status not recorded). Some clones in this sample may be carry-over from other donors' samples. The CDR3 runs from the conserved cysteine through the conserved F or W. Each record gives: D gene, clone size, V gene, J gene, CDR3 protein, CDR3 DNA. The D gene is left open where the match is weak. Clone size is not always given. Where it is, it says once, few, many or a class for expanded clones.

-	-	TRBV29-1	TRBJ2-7	CSVGATTEQYF	TGCAGCGTGGGTGCTACTACGGAGCAGTACTTC
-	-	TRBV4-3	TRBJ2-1	CASSPSAGPYNEQFF	TGCGCCAGCAGCCCCTCCGCGGGTCCATACAATGAGCAGTTCTTC
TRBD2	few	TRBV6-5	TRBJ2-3	CASSRLAGPTDTQYF	TGTGCCAGCAGTCGACTAGCGGGTCCCACAGATACGCAGTATTTT
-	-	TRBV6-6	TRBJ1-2	CASSYSGGSPRGYTF	TGTGCCAGCAGTTACTCGGGAGGATCCCCGAGGGGCTACACCTTC
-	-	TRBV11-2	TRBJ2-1	CASSLQGGYNEQFF	TGTGCCAGCAGCTTACAGGGTGGCTACAATGAGCAGTTCTTC
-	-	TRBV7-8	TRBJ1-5	CASSPRRGERNQPQHF	TGTGCCAGCAGCCCGCGAAGAGGGGAGCGCAATCAGCCCCAGCATTTT
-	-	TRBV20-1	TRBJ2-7	CSAKREVYEQYF	TGCAGTGCTAAAAGGGAGGTTTACGAGCAGTACTTC
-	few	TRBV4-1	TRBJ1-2	CASSPGTLLDYGYTF	TGCGCCAGCAGCCCTGGGACACTCCTTGACTATGGCTACACCTTC
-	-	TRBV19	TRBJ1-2	CASSTKGYGYTF	TGTGCCAGTAGTACTAAGGGCTATGGCTACACCTTC
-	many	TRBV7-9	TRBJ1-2	CASSLGGDGYTF	TGTGCCAGCAGCTTGGGGGGGGATGGCTACACCTTC
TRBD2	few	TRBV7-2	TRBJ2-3	CASSTGTSGTTDTQYF	TGTGCCAGCAGCACCGGGACTAGCGGGACCACAGATACGCAGTATTTT
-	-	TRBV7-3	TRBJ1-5	CASSSLGEDQPQHF	TGTGCCAGCAGCTCCCTCGGGGAAGATCAGCCCCAGCATTTT
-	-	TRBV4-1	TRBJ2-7	CASSQVNGYEQYF	TGCGCCAGCAGCCAAGTAAACGGCTACGAGCAGTACTTC
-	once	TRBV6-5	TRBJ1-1	CASTSPGASTEAFF	TGTGCCAGCACCTCGCCCGGGGCGAGCACTGAAGCTTTCTTT
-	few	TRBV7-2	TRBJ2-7	CASSPDTYEQYF	TGTGCCAGCAGCCCGGACACATACGAGCAGTACTTC
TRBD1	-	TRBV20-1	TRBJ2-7	CSASSQGASYEQYF	TGCAGTGCTAGCAGCCAGGGGGCTTCGTACGAGCAGTACTTC
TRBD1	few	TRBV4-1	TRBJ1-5	CASSIRQGGQPQHF	TGCGCCAGCAGCATACGACAGGGAGGGCAGCCCCAGCATTTT
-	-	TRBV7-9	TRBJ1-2	CASSIRQDDGYTF	TGTGCCAGCAGCATCCGCCAGGATGATGGCTACACCTTC
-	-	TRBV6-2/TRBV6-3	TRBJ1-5	CASSPQGFGNQPQHF	TGTGCCAGCAGCCCCCAGGGGTTTGGCAATCAGCCCCAGCATTTT
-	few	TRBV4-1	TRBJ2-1	CASSQDPGNYNEQFF	TGCGCCAGCAGCCAAGATCCCGGCAACTACAATGAGCAGTTCTTC
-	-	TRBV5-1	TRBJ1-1	CASSITGNTEAFF	TGCGCCAGCAGCATTACAGGGAACACTGAAGCTTTCTTT
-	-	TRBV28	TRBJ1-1	CASSFRGARGTEAFF	TGTGCCAGCAGTTTCCGGGGGGCGCGGGGCACTGAAGCTTTCTTT
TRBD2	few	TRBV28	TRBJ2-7	CASSPLLAGGYEQYF	TGTGCCAGCAGTCCCCTGCTAGCGGGAGGCTACGAGCAGTACTTC
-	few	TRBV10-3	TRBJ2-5	CAIRAGAGQGQETQYF	TGTGCCATCAGGGCCGGGGCAGGCCAGGGACAAGAGACCCAGTACTTC
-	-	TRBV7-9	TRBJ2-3	CASSGQGRDTQYF	TGTGCCAGCAGCGGTCAGGGGAGGGATACGCAGTATTTT
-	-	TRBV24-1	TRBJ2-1	CATSPGPVGNEQFF	TGTGCCACCTCCCCGGGGCCAGTGGGAAATGAGCAGTTCTTC
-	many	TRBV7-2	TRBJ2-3	CASSFTGTGPEYF	TGTGCCAGCAGCTTTACGGGGACCGGCCCTGAGTATTTT
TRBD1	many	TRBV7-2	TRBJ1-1	CASSQDRGYTEAFF	TGTGCCAGCAGCCAGGACAGGGGATACACTGAAGCTTTCTTT
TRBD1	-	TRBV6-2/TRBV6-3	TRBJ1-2	CASSYRRGKSGSYYGYTF	TGTGCCAGCAGTTACCGCAGGGGGAAGTCTGGAAGTTACTATGGCTACACCTTC
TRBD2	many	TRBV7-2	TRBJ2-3	CASSLWMAGGDTQYF	TGTGCCAGCAGCTTATGGATGGCGGGAGGAGATACGCAGTATTTT
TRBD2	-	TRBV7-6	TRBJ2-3	CASSLVHRLASSTDTQYF	TGTGCCAGCAGCTTAGTGCACAGACTAGCGTCGTCCACAGATACGCAGTATTTT
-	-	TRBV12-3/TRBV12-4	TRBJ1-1	CASTITQNTEAFF	TGTGCCAGCACGATCACGCAGAACACTGAAGCTTTCTTT
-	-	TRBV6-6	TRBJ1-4	CATKYRDNNEKLFF	TGTGCCACCAAATACCGGGACAATAACGAAAAACTGTTTTTT
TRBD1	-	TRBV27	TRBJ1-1	CASSPGTGSGDREAFF	TGTGCCAGCAGTCCTGGGACAGGGTCGGGGGATAGGGAAGCTTTCTTT
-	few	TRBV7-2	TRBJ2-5	CASSSPWPGGEETQYF	TGTGCCAGCAGCTCCCCATGGCCCGGTGGCGAAGAGACCCAGTACTTC
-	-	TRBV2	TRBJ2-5	CASSPPGGLETQYF	TGTGCCAGCAGCCCCCCCGGAGGTCTGGAGACCCAGTACTTC
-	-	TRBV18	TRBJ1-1	CASSPSWDITTEAFF	TGTGCCAGCTCACCATCCTGGGATATCACGACTGAAGCTTTCTTT
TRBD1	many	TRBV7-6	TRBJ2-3	CASSSKPGQGTDTQYF	TGTGCCAGCAGCTCAAAACCGGGACAGGGAACAGATACGCAGTATTTT
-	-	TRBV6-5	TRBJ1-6	CASSYRSQLNSPLHF	TGTGCCAGCAGTTACCGGAGTCAGCTTAATTCACCCCTCCACTTT
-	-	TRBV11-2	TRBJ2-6	CASSPRSGSGANVLTF	TGTGCCAGCAGCCCCAGGTCGGGATCTGGGGCCAACGTCCTGACTTTC
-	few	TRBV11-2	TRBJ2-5	CASSESVFWVQETQYF	TGTGCCAGCAGCGAGTCAGTATTCTGGGTTCAAGAGACCCAGTACTTC
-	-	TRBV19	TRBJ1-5	CASSIGTSQPQHF	TGTGCCAGTAGTATTGGGACATCTCAGCCCCAGCATTTT
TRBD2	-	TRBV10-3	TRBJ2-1	CATASGVGSYNEQFF	TGTGCCACCGCTAGCGGTGTCGGCTCCTACAATGAGCAGTTCTTC
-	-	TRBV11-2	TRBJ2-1	CASSLERLANNEQFF	TGTGCCAGCAGCTTAGAACGGCTAGCGAACAATGAGCAGTTCTTC
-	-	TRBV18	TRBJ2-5	CASSPSMSKETQYF	TGTGCCAGCTCACCATCGATGAGCAAAGAGACCCAGTACTTC
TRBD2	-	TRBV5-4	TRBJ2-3	CASRPGLAGGPIDTQYF	TGTGCCAGCAGACCGGGACTAGCGGGAGGGCCGATAGATACGCAGTATTTT
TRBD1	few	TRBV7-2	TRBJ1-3	CASRQGAPGNTIYF	TGTGCCAGCAGGCAGGGGGCGCCCGGAAACACCATATATTTT
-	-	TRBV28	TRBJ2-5	CASSPSGAVAKETQYF	TGTGCCAGCAGTCCCTCAGGAGCGGTCGCTAAAGAGACCCAGTACTTC
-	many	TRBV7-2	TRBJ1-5	CASSLSRDQPQHF	TGTGCCAGCAGCTTATCGCGGGATCAGCCCCAGCATTTT
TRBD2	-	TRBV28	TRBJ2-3	CASSTLAGGPNTQYF	TGTGCCAGCAGTACACTAGCGGGAGGGCCTAATACGCAGTATTTT
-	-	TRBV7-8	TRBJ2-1	CASSLRGQQFF	TGTGCCAGCAGCTTGCGGGGCCAGCAGTTCTTC
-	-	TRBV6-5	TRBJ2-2	CASSLTLTANTGELFF	TGTGCCAGCAGCCTGACACTTACCGCGAACACCGGGGAGCTGTTTTTT
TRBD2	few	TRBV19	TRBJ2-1	CASTSGLAVGNEQFF	TGTGCCAGTACCTCGGGACTAGCGGTCGGAAATGAGCAGTTCTTC
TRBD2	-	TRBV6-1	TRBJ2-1	CASSDPTSGRTTYNEQFF	TGTGCCAGCAGTGACCCGACTAGCGGGAGGACGACCTACAATGAGCAGTTCTTC
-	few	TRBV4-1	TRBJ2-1	CASSTSGETAYNEQFF	TGCGCCAGCAGCACCTCTGGGGAGACCGCCTACAATGAGCAGTTCTTC